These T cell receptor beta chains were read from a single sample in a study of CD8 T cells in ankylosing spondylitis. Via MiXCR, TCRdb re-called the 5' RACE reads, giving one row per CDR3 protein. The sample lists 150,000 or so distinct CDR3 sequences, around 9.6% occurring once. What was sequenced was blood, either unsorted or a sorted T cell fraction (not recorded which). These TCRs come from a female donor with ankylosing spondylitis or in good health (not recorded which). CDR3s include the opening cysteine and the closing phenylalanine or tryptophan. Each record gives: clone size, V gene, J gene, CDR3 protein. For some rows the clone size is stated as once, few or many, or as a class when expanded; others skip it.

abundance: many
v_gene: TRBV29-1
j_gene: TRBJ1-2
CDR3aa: CSVGGDSRFGYTF

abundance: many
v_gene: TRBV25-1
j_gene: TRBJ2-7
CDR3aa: CASSARQGLHEQYF

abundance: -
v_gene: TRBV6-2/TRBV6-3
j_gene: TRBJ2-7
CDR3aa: CASTNWGVSYEQYF

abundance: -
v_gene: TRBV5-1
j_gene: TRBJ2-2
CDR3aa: CASGGTGFETGELFF

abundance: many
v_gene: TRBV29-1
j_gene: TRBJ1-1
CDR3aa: CSVAGGTVNTEAFF

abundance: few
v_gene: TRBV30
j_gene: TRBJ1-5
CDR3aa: CAWSVRQQPQHF

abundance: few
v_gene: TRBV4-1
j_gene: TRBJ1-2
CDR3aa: CASSQEGGYGYTF

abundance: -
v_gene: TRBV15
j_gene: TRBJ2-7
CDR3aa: CATSTGVSYEQYF

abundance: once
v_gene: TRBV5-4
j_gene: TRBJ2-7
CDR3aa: CASSFSSGGGYEQYF

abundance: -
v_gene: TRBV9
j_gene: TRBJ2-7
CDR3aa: CASSSNSRSSYEQYF

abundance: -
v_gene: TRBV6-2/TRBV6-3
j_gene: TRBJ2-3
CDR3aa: CASFGLAVTDTQYF

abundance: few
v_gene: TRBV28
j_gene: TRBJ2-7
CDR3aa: CASSLAGEFYEQYF

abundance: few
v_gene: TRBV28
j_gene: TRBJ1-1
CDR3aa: CASSLPPGNTEAFF

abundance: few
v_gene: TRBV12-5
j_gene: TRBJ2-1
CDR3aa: CASGDPRDWDWNEQFF

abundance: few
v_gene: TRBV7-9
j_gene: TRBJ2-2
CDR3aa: CASSLRERDGELFF

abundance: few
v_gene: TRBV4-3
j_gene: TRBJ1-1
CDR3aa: CASSQDHGTGFQAFF

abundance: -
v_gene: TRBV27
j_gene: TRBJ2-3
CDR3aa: CASRTSGRAWTDTQYF

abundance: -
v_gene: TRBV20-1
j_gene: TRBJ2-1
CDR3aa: CSATHARDDYNEQFF

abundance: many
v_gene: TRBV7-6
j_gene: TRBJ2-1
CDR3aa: CASSLMVGNEQFF

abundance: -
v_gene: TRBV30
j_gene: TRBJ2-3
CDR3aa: CACQPPLVGASTDTQYF

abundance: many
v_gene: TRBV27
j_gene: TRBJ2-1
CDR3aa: CASSSMRGTLYYNEQFF

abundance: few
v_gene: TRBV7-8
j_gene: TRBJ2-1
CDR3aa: CASSRENEQFF

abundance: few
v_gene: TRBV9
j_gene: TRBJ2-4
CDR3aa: CASSRWDRVDIQYF

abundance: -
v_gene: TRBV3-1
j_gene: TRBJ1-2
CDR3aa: CASSQDGRLYGYTF

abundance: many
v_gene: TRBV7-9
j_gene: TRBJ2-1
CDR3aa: CASSPPRVNEQFF

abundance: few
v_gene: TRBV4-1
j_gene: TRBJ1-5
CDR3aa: CASSQDAGANQPQHF

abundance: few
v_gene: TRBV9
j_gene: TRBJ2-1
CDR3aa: CASSTSGSRNEQFF

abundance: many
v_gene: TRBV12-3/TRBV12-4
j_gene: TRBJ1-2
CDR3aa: CASSTWTGEVGGYTF

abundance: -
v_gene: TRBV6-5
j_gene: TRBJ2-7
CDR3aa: CASSYSGLAGGHYEQYF

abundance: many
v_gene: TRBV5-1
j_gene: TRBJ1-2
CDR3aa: CASSPRDRAPNYGYTF

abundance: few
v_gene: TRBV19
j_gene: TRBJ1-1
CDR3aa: CASSIEGHASNTEAFF

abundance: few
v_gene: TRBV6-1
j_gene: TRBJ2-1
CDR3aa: CASSSTSGQYNEQFF

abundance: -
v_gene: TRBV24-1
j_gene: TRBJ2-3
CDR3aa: CATSDRDSGTDTQYF

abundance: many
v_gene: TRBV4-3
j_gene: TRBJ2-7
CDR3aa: CASSQSGNEQYF

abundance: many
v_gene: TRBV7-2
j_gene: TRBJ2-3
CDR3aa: CASSRVTRVDTQYF

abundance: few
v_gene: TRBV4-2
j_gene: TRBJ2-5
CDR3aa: CASSQEGAGGSGTQYF

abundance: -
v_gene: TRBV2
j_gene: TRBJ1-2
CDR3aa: CASRSSFGYTF